This TCR beta chain was identified in a study of blood T cell repertoires in COVID-19. Whole-study context: In each case, the material was cDNA or gDNA derived from T cells, B-cell-depleted T cells, or PBMCs.

Trimming took 4 bases from V and 2 from J; bases not matched to a gene: 5. The length of the CDR3 is 16 residues. Germline V gene data show CDR1 as SGHRS and CDR2 as YFSETQ. Per the authors' pipeline: Amplification of reference gene primers provided the estimated nucleated cell counts. Clones were read by immunoSEQ multiplex PCR, and TCRdb kept only the in-frame ones, dropping some. Clone size and the V and J calls come from that table; the DNA yielded D and trimming. This table has around 46,000 clones, 87% appearing once. This clonotype originated in a woman of 80 years or more with COVID-19, enrolled during active disease. The sample was peripheral blood. The chain links TRBV5-1 to TRBJ2-5, with 13 bases matching TRBD2. In DNA, the CDR3 is TGCGCCAGCAGCCAGGGACTAGCGGGAACTCAAGAGACCCAGTACTTC. It translates to CASSQGLAGTQETQYF.